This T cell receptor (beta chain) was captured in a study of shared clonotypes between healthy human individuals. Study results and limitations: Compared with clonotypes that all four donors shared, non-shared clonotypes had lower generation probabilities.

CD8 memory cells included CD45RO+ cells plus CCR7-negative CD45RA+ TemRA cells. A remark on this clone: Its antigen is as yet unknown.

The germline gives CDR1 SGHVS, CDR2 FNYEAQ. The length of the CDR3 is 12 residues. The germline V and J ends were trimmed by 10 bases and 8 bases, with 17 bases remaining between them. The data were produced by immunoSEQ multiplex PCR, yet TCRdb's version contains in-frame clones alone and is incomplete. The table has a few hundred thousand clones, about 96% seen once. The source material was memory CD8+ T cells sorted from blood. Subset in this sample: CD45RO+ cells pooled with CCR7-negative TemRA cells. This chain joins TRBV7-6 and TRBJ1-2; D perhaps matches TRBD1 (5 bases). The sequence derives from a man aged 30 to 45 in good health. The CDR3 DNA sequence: TGTGCCATTAGGACGGGGCTGAGCGGCTACACCTTC. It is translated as CAIRTGLSGYTF.